A selection of T cell receptor beta chains follows, all from one sample in a study of control samples from healthy donors and cancer patients. This table comes from immunoSEQ multiplex PCR, and its TCRdb copy is limited to in-frame clones, with some not included. The table lists around 250,000 clones, roughly 80% of them singletons, with 10% to 15% in the top ten. What was sequenced was PBMCs. Receptors originate from a woman in her sixties with lung cancer. Both conserved end residues are part of each CDR3. Fields, in order: CDR3 DNA, CDR3 protein, J gene, clone size, D gene, V gene, CDR3 length. D genes are given only for firm matches. The size entry is marked missing in some rows and otherwise reads once, few, many or a size class.

TGTGCCAGCACCGATACCCAGGACTCTGGGGCCAACGTCCTGACTTTC CASTDTQDSGANVLTF TRBJ2-6 NA NA TRBV7-9 16
TGCGCCAGCAGTAAGGGACAGCGAGTAGACGAGCAGTACTTC CASSKGQRVDEQYF TRBJ2-7 NA TRBD1 TRBV10-1 14
TGCAGCGCCGGGACAGGGTCCTACGAGCAGTACTTC CSAGTGSYEQYF TRBJ2-7 NA TRBD1 TRBV29-1 12
TGTGCCAGCTATCAGGGAAATGGCTACACCTTC CASYQGNGYTF TRBJ1-2 NA NA TRBV28 11
TGTGCCAGCAGTCACAGGGGCGATAATTCACCCCTCCACTTT CASSHRGDNSPLHF TRBJ1-6 few TRBD1 TRBV28 14
TGTGCCAGCAGCGCGCGGACAGGGGCGAACACCGGGGAGCTGTTTTTT CASSARTGANTGELFF TRBJ2-2 NA TRBD1 TRBV9 16
TGTGCCAGTAGTACTTCCGGACAGGGAAGGTACGAGCAGTACTTC CASSTSGQGRYEQYF TRBJ2-7 NA TRBD1 TRBV19 15
TGTGCCAGCAGCCGAGGGACGGTGAACACTGAAGCTTTCTTT CASSRGTVNTEAFF TRBJ1-1 few NA TRBV3-1/TRBV3-2 14
TGTGCCAGCAGTCCCCCGGACAGCGCGACTGAAGCTTTCTTT CASSPPDSATEAFF TRBJ1-1 NA NA TRBV5-4 14
TGTGCCAGCAGTTATACCCAGGGCCAGTCCTACGAGCAGTACTTC CASSYTQGQSYEQYF TRBJ2-7 NA NA TRBV6-5 15
TGTGCCAGCGGAGACTTCTTCAATGAGCAGTTCTTC CASGDFFNEQFF TRBJ2-1 NA NA TRBV2 12
TGTGCCACCAGTGATCCCGACGCGATTCCCTATGGCTACACCTTC CATSDPDAIPYGYTF TRBJ1-2 NA NA TRBV24-1 15
TGCGCCAGCAGCCAAGAAGGACAGGGGCAGGATTCACCCCTCCACTTT CASSQEGQGQDSPLHF TRBJ1-6 NA TRBD1 TRBV4-1 16
TGTGCCAGCCATTACGGCGGGGCTAGCACAGATACGCAGTATTTT CASHYGGASTDTQYF TRBJ2-3 NA NA TRBV2 15
TGTGCCAGCAGACGATTAGGGCACACTGAAGCTTTCTTT CASRRLGHTEAFF TRBJ1-1 NA NA TRBV28 13
TGTGCCAGCAGCACACCCCGGGACTACGAGCGGTACTTC CASSTPRDYERYF TRBJ2-7 NA TRBD2 TRBV12-3/TRBV12-4 13
TGTGCCAGCAGCCCTCCCGGGGTCAACACCGGGGAGCTGTTTTTT CASSPPGVNTGELFF TRBJ2-2 NA NA TRBV7-3 15
TGTGCCAGCAGCAAACCTTGGGGCAGTTACGAGCAGTACTTC CASSKPWGSYEQYF TRBJ2-7 NA NA TRBV5-6 14
TGTGCCAGCAGTTCTACAGGGCCTGCGATCGATGAGCAGTTCTTC CASSSTGPAIDEQFF TRBJ2-1 NA NA TRBV6-5 15
TGCGCCAGCAGTGAGTTAGGAAGTGGGGAGCTGTTTTTT CASSELGSGELFF TRBJ2-2 few NA TRBV10-2 13
TGTGCCAGCAGTTTGGACAGGCGAAATTCACCCCTCCACTTT CASSLDRRNSPLHF TRBJ1-6 NA TRBD1 TRBV2 14
TGTGCCAGTAGTAATCCCGGGACAGCCTACGAGCAGTACTTC CASSNPGTAYEQYF TRBJ2-7 NA TRBD1 TRBV19 14
TGTGCCAGCGGTGACAGGGGTTTCTCTAATGAAAAACTGTTTTTT CASGDRGFSNEKLFF TRBJ1-4 NA TRBD1 TRBV6-1 15
TGCGCCAGCAGCCAAGGGCCAGGGGCTGTCTCCTACGAGCAGTACTTC CASSQGPGAVSYEQYF TRBJ2-7 NA NA TRBV4-1 16
TGTGCCAGCAGCCAAGGGCAGTATAATTCACCCCTCCACTTT CASSQGQYNSPLHF TRBJ1-6 NA NA TRBV4-2 14
TGTGCCAGCGCCGTCGGGGGCGGAGAGACCCAGTACTTC CASAVGGGETQYF TRBJ2-5 NA NA TRBV2 13
TGTGCCAGCAGTGGAGGAGGGGGTGGCGAGCAGTACTTC CASSGGGGGEQYF TRBJ2-7 NA NA TRBV2 13
TGCGCCAGCAGCTTGGGAACAGGGATCCCTGAAGCTTTCTTT CASSLGTGIPEAFF TRBJ1-1 once NA TRBV5-1 14
TGCAGCGCCGTGCCGAACACTGAAGCTTTCTTT CSAVPNTEAFF TRBJ1-1 NA NA TRBV29-1 11
TGCGCCAGCATGACAAACCCGGGACAGGGTGTAATTGCAGATACGCAGTATTTT CASMTNPGQGVIADTQYF TRBJ2-3 NA TRBD1 TRBV10-2 18
TGTGCCAGCAGCGGGGCTACAGGGTCGTACACCGGGGAGCTGTTTTTT CASSGATGSYTGELFF TRBJ2-2 NA NA TRBV5-6 16